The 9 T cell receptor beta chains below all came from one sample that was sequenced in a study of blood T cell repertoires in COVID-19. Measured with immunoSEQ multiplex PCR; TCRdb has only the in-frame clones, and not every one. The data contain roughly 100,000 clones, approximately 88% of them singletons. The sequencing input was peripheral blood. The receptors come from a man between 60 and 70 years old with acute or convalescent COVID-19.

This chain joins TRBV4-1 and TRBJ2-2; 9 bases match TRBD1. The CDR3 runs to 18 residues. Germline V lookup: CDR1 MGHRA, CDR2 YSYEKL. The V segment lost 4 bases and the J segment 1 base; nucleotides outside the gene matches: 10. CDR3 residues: CASSRRGTGQGNTGELFF. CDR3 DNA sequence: TGCGCCAGCAGCCGCAGGGGGACGGGACAGGGGAACACCGGGGAGCTGTTTTTT.

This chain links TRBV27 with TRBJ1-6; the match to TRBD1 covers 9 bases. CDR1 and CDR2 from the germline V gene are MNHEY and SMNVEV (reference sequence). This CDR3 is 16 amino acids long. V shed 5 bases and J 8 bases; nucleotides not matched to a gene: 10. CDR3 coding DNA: TGTGCCAGCAGTAACCCCAACAGGGGGCGGCATTCACCCCTCCACTTT. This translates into CASSNPNRGRHSPLHF.

DNA for the CDR3: TGCGCCAGCAGCCCCGGGGGGCAGAACACTGAAGCTTTCTTT. Translation gives CASSPGGQNTEAFF. The genes are TRBV10-1 and TRBJ1-1; D is perhaps TRBD1 (6 bases). This CDR3 region has 14 residues. Germline V gene sequence: CDR1 WNHNN, CDR2 SYGVQD (reference sequence). Trimming stripped 6 bases from V and 1 base from J, with 12 bases between.

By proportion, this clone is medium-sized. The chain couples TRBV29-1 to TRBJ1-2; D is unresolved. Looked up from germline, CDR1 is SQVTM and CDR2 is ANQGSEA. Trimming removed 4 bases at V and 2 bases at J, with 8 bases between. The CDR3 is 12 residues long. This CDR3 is CSVVPRNYGYTF. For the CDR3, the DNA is TGCAGCGTTGTTCCTAGGAACTATGGCTACACCTTC.

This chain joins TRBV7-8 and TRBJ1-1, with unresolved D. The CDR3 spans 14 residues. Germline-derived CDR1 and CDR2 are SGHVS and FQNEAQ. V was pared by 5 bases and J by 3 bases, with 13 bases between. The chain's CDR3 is CASSPTDGDTEAFF. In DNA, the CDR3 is TGTGCCAGCAGCCCGACCGACGGGGACACTGAAGCTTTCTTT.

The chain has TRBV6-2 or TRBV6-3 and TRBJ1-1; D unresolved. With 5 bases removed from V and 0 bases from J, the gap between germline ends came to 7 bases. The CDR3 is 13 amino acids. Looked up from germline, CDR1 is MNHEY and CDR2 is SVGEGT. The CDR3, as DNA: TGTGCCAGCAGTACCAGTATGAACACTGAAGCTTTCTTT. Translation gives CASSTSMNTEAFF.

Here the CDR3 DNA reads TGTGCCAGCAGCGCGGGGGTAGCGGGAGGTTTCACCGGGGAGCTGTTTTTT. Its protein is CASSAGVAGGFTGELFF. The chain links TRBV9 to TRBJ2-2, with 10 positions matching TRBD2. This CDR3 has 17 residues. CDR1 and CDR2 from the germline V gene are SGDLS and YYNGEE. V lost 3 bases and J lost 4; bases outside the gene matches: 9.

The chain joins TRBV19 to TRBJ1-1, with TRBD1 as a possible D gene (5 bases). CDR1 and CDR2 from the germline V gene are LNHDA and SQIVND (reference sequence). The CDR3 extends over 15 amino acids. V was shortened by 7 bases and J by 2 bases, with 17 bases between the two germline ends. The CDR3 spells CASIPLGAGNTEAFF. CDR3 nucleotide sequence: TGTGCCAGTATCCCCTTAGGGGCAGGAAACACTGAAGCTTTCTTT.

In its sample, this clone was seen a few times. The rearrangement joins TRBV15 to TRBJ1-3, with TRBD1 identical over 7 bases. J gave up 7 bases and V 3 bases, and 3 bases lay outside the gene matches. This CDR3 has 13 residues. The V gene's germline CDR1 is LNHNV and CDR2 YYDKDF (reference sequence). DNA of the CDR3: TGTGCCACCAGCAGGCCAGGGGGGAACACCATATATTTT. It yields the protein CATSRPGGNTIYF.